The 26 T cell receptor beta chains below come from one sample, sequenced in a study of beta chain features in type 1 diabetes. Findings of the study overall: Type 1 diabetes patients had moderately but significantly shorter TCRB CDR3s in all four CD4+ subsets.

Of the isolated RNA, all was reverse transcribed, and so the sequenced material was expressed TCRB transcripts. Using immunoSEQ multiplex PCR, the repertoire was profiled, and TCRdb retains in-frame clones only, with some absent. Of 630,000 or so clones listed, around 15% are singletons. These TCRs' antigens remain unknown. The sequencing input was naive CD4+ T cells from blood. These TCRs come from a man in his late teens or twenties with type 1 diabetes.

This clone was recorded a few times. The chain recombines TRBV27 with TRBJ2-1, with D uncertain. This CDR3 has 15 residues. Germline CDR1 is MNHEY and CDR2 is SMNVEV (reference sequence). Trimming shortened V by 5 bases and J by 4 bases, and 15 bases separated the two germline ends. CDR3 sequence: CASSLPPARYNEQFF. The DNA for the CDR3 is TGTGCCAGCAGTCTTCCCCCTGCTAGGTACAATGAGCAGTTCTTC.

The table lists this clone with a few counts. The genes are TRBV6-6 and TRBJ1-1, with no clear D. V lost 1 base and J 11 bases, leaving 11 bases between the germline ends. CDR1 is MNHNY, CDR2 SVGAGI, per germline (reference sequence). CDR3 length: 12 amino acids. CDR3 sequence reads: CASSYLLQWAFF. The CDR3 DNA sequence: TGTGCCAGCAGTTACTTGCTCCAGTGGGCTTTCTTT.

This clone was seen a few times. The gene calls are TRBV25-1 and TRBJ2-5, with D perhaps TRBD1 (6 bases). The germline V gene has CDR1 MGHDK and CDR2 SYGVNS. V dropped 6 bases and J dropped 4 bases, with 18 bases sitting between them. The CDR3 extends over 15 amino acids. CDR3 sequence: CASRGALVLRETQYF. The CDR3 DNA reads TGTGCCAGCAGGGGGGCCCTTGTGTTAAGAGAGACCCAGTACTTC.

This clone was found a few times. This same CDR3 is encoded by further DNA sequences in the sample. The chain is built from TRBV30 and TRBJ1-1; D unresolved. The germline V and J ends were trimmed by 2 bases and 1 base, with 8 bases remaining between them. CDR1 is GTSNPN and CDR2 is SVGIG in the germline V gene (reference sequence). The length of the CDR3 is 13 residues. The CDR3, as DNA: TGTGCCTGGAGTCCTTGGGAGAACACTGAAGCTTTCTTT. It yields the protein CAWSPWENTEAFF.

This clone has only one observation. CDR3 sequence: CASSQDPQGAGTEAFF. The CDR3 nucleotides are TGCGCCAGCAGCCAAGACCCACAGGGGGCAGGCACTGAAGCTTTCTTT. The rearrangement uses TRBV4-3 and TRBJ1-1, with TRBD1 matching over 9 bases. CDR3 length: 16 residues. With V trimmed by 0 bases and J by 4 bases, 6 bases remained unmatched. CDR1 LGHNA and CDR2 YSLEER come from the germline V gene.

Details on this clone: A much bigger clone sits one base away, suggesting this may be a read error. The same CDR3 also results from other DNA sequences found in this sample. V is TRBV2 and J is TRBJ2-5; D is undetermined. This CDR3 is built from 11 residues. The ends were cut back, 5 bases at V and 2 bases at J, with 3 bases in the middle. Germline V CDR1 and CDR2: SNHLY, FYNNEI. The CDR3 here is CASSLQETQYF. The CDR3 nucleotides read TGTGCCAGCAGTTTACAAGAGACCCAGTACTTC.

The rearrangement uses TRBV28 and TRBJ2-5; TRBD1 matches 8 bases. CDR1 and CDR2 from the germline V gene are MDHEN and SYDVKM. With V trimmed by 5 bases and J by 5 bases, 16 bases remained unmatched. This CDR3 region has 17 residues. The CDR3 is CASSPLRLRTGLETQYF. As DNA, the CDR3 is TGTGCCAGCAGTCCACTACGTCTAAGGACAGGGTTGGAGACCCAGTACTTC.

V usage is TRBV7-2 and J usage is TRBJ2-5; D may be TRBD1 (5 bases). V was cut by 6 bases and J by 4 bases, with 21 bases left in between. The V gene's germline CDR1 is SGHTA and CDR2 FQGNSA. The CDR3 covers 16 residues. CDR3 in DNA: TGTGCCAGCAGTCCGACCCGCCAGGGCAGAGGAGAGACCCAGTACTTC. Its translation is CASSPTRQGRGETQYF.

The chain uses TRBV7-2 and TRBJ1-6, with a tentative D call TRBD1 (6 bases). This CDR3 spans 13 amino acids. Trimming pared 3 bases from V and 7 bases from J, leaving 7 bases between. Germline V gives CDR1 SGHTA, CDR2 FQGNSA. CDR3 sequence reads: CASSFGQNSPLHF. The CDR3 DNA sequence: TGTGCCAGCAGCTTCGGACAGAATTCACCCCTCCACTTT. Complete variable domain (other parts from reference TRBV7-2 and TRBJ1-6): GAGVSQSPSNKVTEKGKDVELRCDPISGHTALYWYRQSLGQGLEFLIYFQGNSAPDKSGLPSDRFSAERTGGSVSTLTIQRTQQEDSAVYLCASSFGQNSPLHFGNGTRLTVT.

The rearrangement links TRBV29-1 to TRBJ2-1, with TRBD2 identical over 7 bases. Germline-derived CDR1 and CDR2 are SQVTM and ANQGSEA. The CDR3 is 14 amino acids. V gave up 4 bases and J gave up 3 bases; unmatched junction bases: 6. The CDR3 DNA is TGCAGCGTTGGGGGAGGGGAACGCTACAATGAGCAGTTCTTC. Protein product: CSVGGGERYNEQFF.

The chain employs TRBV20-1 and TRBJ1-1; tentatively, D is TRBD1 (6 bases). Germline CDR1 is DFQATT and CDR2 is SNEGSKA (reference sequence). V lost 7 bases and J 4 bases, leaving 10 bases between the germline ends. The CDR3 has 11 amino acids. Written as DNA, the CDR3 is TGCAGTGGAAAGGGGGGCACTGAAGCTTTCTTT. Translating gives CSGKGGTEAFF.

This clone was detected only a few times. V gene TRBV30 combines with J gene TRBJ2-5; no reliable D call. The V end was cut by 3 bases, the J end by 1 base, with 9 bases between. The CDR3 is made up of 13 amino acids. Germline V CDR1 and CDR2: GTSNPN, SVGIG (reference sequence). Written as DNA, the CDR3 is TGTGCCTGGAGCCCCATCGGCCAAGAGACCCAGTACTTC. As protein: CAWSPIGQETQYF.

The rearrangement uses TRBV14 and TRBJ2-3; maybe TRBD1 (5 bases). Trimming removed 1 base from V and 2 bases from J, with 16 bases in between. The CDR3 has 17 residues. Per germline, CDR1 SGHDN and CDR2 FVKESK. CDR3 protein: CASSQGLSGHFTDTQYF. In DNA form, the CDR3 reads TGTGCCAGCAGCCAAGGCTTGTCCGGACACTTCACAGATACGCAGTATTTT.

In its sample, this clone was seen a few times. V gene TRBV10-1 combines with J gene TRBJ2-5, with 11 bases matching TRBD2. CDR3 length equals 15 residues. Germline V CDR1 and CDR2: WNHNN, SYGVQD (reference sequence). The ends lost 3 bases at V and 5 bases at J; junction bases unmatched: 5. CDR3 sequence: CASSETSGSTETQYF. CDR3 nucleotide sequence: TGCGCCAGCAGTGAAACTAGCGGGAGTACGGAGACCCAGTACTTC.

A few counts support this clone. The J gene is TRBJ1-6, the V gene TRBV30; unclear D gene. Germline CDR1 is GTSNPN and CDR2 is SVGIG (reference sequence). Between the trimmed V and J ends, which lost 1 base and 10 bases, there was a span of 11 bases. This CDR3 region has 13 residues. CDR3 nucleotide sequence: TGTGCCTGGAGTGAAATTGCGGGATCACCCCTCCACTTT. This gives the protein CAWSEIAGSPLHF.

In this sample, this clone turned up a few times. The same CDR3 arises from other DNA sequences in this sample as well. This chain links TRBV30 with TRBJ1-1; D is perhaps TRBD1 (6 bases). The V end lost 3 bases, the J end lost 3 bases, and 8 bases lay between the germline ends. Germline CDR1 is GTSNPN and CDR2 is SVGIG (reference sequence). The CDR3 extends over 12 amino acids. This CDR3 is CAWSRGDTEAFF. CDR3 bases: TGTGCCTGGAGCAGGGGAGACACTGAAGCTTTCTTT.

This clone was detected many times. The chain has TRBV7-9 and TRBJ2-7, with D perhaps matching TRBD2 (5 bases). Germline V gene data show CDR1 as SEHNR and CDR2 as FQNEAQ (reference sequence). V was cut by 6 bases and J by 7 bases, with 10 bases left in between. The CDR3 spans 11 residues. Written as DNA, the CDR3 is TGTGCCAGCAGACGCGGGCCAGAGCAGTACTTC. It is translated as CASRRGPEQYF.

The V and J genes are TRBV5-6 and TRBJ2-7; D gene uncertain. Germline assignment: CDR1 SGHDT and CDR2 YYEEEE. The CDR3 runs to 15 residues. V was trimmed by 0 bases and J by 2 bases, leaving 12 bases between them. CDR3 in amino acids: CASSLVSDWAYEQYF. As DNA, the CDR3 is TGTGCCAGCAGCTTGGTTTCCGATTGGGCCTACGAGCAGTACTTC.

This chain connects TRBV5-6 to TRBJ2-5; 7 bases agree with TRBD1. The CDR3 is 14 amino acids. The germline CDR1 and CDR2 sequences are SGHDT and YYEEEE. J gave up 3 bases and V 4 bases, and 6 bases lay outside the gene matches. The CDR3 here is CASSQVGTEETQYF. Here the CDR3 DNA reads TGTGCCAGCAGCCAGGTTGGGACAGAAGAGACCCAGTACTTC.

CDR3 in amino acids: CASSLNRGSYEQYF. In DNA form, the CDR3 reads TGCGCCAGCAGCTTGAACAGGGGTAGCTACGAGCAGTACTTC. This chain uses TRBV5-1 with TRBJ2-7; 7 bases align to TRBD1. CDR1 is SGHRS and CDR2 is YFSETQ in the germline V gene. Trimming at V came to 1 base and at J to 3 bases, leaving 4 bases not matched to a gene. The CDR3 has 14 amino acids.

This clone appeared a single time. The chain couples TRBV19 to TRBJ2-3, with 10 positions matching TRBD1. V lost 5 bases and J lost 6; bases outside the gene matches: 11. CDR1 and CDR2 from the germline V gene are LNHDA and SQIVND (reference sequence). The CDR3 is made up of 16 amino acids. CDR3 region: CASSSPRTGGADTQYF. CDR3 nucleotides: TGTGCCAGTAGTTCCCCTCGGACAGGGGGGGCTGATACGCAGTATTTT.

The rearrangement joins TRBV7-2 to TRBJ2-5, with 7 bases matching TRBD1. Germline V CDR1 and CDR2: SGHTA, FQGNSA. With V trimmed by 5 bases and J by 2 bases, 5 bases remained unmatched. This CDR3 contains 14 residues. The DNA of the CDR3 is TGTGCCAGCAGCCCGACAGGGACACAAGAGACCCAGTACTTC. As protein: CASSPTGTQETQYF.

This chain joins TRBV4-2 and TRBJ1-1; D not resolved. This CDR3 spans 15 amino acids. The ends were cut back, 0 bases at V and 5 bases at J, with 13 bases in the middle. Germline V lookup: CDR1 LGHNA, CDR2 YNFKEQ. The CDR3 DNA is TGTGCCAGCAGCCAAGATACGGTTGAGAGGACTGAAGCTTTCTTT. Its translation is CASSQDTVERTEAFF.

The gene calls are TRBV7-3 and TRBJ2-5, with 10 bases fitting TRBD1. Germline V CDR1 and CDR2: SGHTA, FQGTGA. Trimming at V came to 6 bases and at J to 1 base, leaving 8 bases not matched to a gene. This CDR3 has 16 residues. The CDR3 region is CASRSSGQGTQETQYF. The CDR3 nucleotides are TGTGCCAGCAGATCTTCGGGACAGGGGACCCAAGAGACCCAGTACTTC.

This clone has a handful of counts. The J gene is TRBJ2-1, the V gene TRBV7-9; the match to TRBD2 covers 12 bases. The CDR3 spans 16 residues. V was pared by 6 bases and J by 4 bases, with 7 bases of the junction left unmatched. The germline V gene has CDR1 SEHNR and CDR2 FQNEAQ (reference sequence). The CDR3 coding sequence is TGTGCCAGCAGGCCGGGACTAGCGGGTGATTACAATGAGCAGTTCTTC. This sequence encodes CASRPGLAGDYNEQFF.

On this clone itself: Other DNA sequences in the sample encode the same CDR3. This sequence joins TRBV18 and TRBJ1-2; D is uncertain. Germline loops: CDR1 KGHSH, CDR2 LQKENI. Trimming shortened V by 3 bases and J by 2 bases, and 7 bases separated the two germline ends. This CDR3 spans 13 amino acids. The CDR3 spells CASSPGSNYGYTF. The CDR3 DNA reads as TGTGCCAGCTCACCGGGGTCGAACTATGGCTACACCTTC.